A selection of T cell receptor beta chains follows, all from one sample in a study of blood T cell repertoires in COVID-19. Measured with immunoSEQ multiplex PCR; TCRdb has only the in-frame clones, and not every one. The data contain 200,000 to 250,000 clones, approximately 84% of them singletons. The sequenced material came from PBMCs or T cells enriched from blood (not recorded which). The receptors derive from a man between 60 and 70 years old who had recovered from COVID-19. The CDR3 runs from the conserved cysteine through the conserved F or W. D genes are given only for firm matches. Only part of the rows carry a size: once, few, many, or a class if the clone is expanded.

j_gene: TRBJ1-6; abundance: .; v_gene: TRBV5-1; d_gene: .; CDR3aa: CASSLAGGLYYNSPLHF; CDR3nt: TGCGCCAGCAGCTTGGCAGGAGGCCTCTATTATAATTCACCCCTCCACTTT
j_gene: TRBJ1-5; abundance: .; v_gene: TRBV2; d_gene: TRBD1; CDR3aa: CASRAQGKGNQPQHF; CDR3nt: TGTGCCAGCAGAGCACAGGGGAAGGGCAATCAGCCCCAGCATTTT
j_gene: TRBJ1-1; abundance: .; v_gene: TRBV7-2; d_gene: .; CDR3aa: CASSLARNTEAFF; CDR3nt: TGTGCCAGCAGCTTAGCTCGGAACACTGAAGCTTTCTTT
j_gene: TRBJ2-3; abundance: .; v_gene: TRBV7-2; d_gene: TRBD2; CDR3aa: CASSPLPSGGTDTQYF; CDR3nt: TGTGCCAGCAGCCCCCTGCCTAGCGGGGGCACAGATACGCAGTATTTT
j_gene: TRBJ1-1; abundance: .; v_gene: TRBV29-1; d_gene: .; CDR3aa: CSGHQGIAEAFF; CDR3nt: TGCAGTGGACACCAGGGTATCGCTGAAGCTTTCTTT
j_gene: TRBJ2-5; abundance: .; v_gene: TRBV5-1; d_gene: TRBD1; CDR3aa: CASSQGQGAFETQYF; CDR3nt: TGCGCCAGCAGCCAGGGGCAGGGGGCCTTCGAGACCCAGTACTTC
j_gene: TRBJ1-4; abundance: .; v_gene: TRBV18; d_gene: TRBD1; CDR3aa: CASSAQGAQEKLFF; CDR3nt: TGTGCCAGCTCAGCTCAGGGGGCTCAGGAAAAACTGTTTTTT
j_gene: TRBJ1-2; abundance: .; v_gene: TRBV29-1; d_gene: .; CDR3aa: CSVSTESGGYTF; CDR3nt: TGCAGCGTTTCTACTGAGTCAGGCGGCTACACCTTC
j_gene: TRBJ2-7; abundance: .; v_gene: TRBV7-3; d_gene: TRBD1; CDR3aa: CASSLTGQPTYEQYF; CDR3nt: TGTGCCAGCAGCTTAACGGGACAGCCGACCTACGAGCAGTACTTC
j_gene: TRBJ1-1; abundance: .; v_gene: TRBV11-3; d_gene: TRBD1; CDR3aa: CASSAQGQFMNTEAFF; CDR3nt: TGTGCCAGCAGCGCCCAGGGACAGTTCATGAACACTGAAGCTTTCTTT
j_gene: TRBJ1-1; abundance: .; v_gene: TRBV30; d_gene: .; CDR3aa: CASGQWNTEAFF; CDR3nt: TGTGCCAGTGGACAGTGGAACACTGAAGCTTTCTTT
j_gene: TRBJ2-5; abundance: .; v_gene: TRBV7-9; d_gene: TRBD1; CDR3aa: CASSLVRQGGETQYF; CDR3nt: TGTGCCAGCAGCTTAGTTCGACAGGGTGGAGAGACCCAGTACTTC
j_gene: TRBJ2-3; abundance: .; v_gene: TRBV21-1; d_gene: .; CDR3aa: CASSPTGSPSDTQYF; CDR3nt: TGTGCCAGCAGCCCGACAGGGAGCCCCTCGGATACGCAGTATTTT
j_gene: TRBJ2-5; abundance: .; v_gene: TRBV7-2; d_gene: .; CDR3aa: CASSARRGQETQYF; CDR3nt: TGTGCCAGCAGCGCCCGTAGGGGGCAAGAGACCCAGTACTTC
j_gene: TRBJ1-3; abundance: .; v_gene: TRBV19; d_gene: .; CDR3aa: CASREQIMGNTIYF; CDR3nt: TGTGCCAGTAGAGAACAGATAATGGGAAACACCATATATTTT
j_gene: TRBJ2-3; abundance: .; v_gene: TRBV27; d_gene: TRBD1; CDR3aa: CASSLSLGQGLTDTQYF; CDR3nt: TGTGCCAGCAGTTTATCGTTGGGACAGGGACTTACAGATACGCAGTATTTT
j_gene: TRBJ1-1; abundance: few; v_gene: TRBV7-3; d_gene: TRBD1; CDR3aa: CASSTRGQNTEAFF; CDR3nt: TGTGCCAGCAGCACCAGGGGGCAAAACACTGAAGCTTTCTTT
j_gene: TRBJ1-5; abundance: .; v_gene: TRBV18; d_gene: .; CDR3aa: CASSTDSNQPQHF; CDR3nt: TGTGCCAGCTCAACTGATAGCAATCAGCCCCAGCATTTT
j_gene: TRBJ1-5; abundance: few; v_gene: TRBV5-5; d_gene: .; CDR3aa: CASSPGRGESQPQHF; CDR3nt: TGTGCCAGCAGTCCCGGGAGGGGGGAGAGTCAGCCCCAGCATTTT
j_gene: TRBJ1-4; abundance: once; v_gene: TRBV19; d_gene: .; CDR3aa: CASSIGASEKLFF; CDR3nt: TGTGCCAGTAGTATAGGCGCGAGTGAAAAACTGTTTTTT
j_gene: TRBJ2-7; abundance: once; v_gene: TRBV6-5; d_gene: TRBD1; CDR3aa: CAIGTGGVEQYF; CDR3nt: TGTGCCATCGGAACAGGGGGCGTCGAGCAGTACTTC
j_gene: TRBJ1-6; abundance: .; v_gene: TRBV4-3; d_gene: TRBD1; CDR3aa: CASSQEDRGLSPLHF; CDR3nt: TGCGCCAGCAGCCAAGAAGACAGGGGGCTTTCACCCCTCCACTTT
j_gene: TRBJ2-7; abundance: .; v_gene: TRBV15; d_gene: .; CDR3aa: CATSRGSQGTYEQYF; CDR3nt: TGTGCCACCAGCAGAGGGTCACAGGGAACCTACGAGCAGTACTTC
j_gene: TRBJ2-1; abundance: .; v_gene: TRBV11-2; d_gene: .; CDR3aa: CASSWGRSSYNEQFF; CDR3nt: TGTGCCAGCAGCTGGGGCAGGAGCTCCTACAATGAGCAGTTCTTC
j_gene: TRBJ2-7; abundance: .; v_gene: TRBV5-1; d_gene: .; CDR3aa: CASSDVPPGKQYF; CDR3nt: TGCGCCAGCAGCGACGTACCTCCAGGCAAGCAGTACTTC
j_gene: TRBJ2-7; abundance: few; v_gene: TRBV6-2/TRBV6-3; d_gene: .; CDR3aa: CASSYGAGWDEQYF; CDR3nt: TGTGCCAGCAGTTATGGGGCAGGGTGGGACGAGCAGTACTTC
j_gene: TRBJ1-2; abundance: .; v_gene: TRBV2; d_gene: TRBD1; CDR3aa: CALGVHRGGFGYTF; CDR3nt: TGTGCCTTGGGTGTGCACAGGGGGGGTTTTGGCTACACCTTC
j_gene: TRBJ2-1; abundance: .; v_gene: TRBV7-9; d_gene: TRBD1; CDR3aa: CASSSHGTATNEQFF; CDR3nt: TGTGCCAGCAGCTCACACGGGACAGCTACAAATGAGCAGTTCTTC
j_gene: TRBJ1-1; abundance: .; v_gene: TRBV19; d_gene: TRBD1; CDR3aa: CASSIPDRAEAFF; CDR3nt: TGTGCCAGTAGTATCCCCGACAGGGCTGAAGCTTTCTTT
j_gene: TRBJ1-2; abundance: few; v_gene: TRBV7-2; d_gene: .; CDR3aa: CASSEPTTGIGYTF; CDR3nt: TGTGCCAGCAGCGAGCCCACCACAGGGATTGGCTACACCTTC